Listed here are 10 T cell receptor beta chains from one sample, sequenced in a study of blood T cell repertoires in COVID-19. Repertoires were generated with immunoSEQ multiplex PCR, while TCRdb's copy carries only in-frame clones and drops some. The table shows around 100,000 clones, with 92% occurring only once. Material: peripheral blood. Source of these receptors: a man in his forties or fifties with active COVID-19.

This chain uses TRBV19 with TRBJ1-4; D possibly corresponds to TRBD1 (6 bases). CDR1 is LNHDA and CDR2 is SQIVND in the germline V gene (reference sequence). V was pared by 4 bases and J by 5 bases, with 14 bases between. This CDR3 comprises 15 residues. Here the CDR3 reads CASSTGTLENEKLFF. CDR3 sequence (DNA): TGTGCCAGTAGTACCGGGACACTGGAGAATGAAAAACTGTTTTTT.

The chain combines TRBV19 with TRBJ1-2; no firm D call. Germline V CDR1 and CDR2: LNHDA, SQIVND (reference sequence). This CDR3 region has 13 residues. The V gene lost 5 bases and the J gene lost 8 bases, with 15 bases spanning the gap. CDR3: CASSFARNEGYTF. CDR3 sequence (DNA): TGTGCCAGTAGTTTCGCCCGAAATGAGGGCTACACCTTC.

This chain connects TRBV19 to TRBJ2-7; 9 bases align to TRBD2. Trimming removed 3 bases from V and 5 bases from J; junction bases left unmatched: 8. CDR3 length: 15 residues. In germline, CDR1 is LNHDA, CDR2 SQIVND (reference sequence). CDR3 sequence (DNA): TGTGCCAGTAGTATCGCGGGAGGGCTTTACCACGAGCAGTACTTC. This encodes CASSIAGGLYHEQYF.

This chain's CDR3 is CASSSSGQGEDTQYF. The CDR3 DNA is TGTGCCAGCAGTTCCTCGGGGCAGGGGGAGGATACGCAGTATTTT. The genes are TRBV28 and TRBJ2-3; TRBD1 matches at 7 bases. Trimming took 4 bases from V and 6 from J; bases not matched to a gene: 10. The CDR3 spans 15 residues. Germline-derived CDR1 and CDR2 are MDHEN and SYDVKM. The full variable domain, its missing parts supplied by reference TRBV28 and TRBJ2-3, is DVKVTQSSRYLVKRTGEKVFLECVQDMDHENMFWYRQDPGLGLRLIYFSYDVKMKEKGDIPEGYSVSREKKERFSLILESASTNQTSMYLCASSSSGQGEDTQYFGPGTRLTVL.

The CDR3 DNA follows: TGTGCCAGCAGTCCCCACTCGGGGGGCCGGGATACGCAGTATTTT. Amino acid sequence: CASSPHSGGRDTQYF. The chain employs TRBV3-1 (or the pseudogene TRBV3-2) and TRBJ2-3; tentatively, D is TRBD2 (7 bases). V lost 6 bases and J lost 6, with 19 bases in between. This CDR3 region has 15 residues. The V gene's germline CDR1 is LGHDT and CDR2 YNNKEL (reference sequence).

The chain employs TRBV9 and TRBJ2-7; D not certain. V shed 0 bases and J shed 1 base, with 11 bases lying between them. The CDR3 covers 15 residues. CDR1 and CDR2 (germline): SGDLS, YYNGEE. The CDR3 bases are TGTGCCAGCAGCGTAGATTTGACTGATTCCTACGAGCAGTACTTC. It specifies CASSVDLTDSYEQYF.

Turning to this clone: At one end the junction does not follow the germline gene, possibly because of a read error. This sequence joins TRBV4-1 and TRBJ2-1, with 7 bases lining up with TRBD2. The CDR3 covers 15 residues. From germline, CDR1 is MGHRA and CDR2 YSYEKL. The CDR3 here is CASSQGGSSHNEQFF. Written as DNA, the CDR3 is TGCGCCAGCAGCCAAGGCGGGAGCTCCCACAATGAGCAGTTCTTC.

This clone was detected only a few times. This chain joins TRBV10-1 and TRBJ1-1, with D uncertain. CDR1 WNHNN and CDR2 SYGVQD come from the germline V gene (reference sequence). There are 17 residues in the CDR3. V lost 10 bases and J lost 0, with 24 bases in between. For the CDR3, the DNA is TGCGCCACCTCCAAATACGGAGGGCCGTTCATGAACACTGAAGCTTTCTTT. It yields the protein CATSKYGGPFMNTEAFF.

The chain joins TRBV9 to TRBJ2-1, with D tentatively TRBD1 (6 bases). V dropped 3 bases and J dropped 10 bases, with 11 bases sitting between them. The CDR3 loop spans 12 amino acids. Germline assignment: CDR1 SGDLS and CDR2 YYNGEE. CDR3 sequence (DNA): TGTGCCAGCAGCGCGGCCGGGACAGAGCAGTTCTTC. It encodes CASSAAGTEQFF.

The V gene is TRBV4-1, the J gene TRBJ2-5; D gene uncertain. The CDR3 runs 15 residues. V was trimmed by 2 bases and J by 2 bases, leaving 12 bases between them. Per germline, CDR1 MGHRA and CDR2 YSYEKL. The CDR3 DNA follows: TGCGCCAGCAGCCAATATGGGCTGCCTCAAGAGACCCAGTACTTC. It encodes CASSQYGLPQETQYF.